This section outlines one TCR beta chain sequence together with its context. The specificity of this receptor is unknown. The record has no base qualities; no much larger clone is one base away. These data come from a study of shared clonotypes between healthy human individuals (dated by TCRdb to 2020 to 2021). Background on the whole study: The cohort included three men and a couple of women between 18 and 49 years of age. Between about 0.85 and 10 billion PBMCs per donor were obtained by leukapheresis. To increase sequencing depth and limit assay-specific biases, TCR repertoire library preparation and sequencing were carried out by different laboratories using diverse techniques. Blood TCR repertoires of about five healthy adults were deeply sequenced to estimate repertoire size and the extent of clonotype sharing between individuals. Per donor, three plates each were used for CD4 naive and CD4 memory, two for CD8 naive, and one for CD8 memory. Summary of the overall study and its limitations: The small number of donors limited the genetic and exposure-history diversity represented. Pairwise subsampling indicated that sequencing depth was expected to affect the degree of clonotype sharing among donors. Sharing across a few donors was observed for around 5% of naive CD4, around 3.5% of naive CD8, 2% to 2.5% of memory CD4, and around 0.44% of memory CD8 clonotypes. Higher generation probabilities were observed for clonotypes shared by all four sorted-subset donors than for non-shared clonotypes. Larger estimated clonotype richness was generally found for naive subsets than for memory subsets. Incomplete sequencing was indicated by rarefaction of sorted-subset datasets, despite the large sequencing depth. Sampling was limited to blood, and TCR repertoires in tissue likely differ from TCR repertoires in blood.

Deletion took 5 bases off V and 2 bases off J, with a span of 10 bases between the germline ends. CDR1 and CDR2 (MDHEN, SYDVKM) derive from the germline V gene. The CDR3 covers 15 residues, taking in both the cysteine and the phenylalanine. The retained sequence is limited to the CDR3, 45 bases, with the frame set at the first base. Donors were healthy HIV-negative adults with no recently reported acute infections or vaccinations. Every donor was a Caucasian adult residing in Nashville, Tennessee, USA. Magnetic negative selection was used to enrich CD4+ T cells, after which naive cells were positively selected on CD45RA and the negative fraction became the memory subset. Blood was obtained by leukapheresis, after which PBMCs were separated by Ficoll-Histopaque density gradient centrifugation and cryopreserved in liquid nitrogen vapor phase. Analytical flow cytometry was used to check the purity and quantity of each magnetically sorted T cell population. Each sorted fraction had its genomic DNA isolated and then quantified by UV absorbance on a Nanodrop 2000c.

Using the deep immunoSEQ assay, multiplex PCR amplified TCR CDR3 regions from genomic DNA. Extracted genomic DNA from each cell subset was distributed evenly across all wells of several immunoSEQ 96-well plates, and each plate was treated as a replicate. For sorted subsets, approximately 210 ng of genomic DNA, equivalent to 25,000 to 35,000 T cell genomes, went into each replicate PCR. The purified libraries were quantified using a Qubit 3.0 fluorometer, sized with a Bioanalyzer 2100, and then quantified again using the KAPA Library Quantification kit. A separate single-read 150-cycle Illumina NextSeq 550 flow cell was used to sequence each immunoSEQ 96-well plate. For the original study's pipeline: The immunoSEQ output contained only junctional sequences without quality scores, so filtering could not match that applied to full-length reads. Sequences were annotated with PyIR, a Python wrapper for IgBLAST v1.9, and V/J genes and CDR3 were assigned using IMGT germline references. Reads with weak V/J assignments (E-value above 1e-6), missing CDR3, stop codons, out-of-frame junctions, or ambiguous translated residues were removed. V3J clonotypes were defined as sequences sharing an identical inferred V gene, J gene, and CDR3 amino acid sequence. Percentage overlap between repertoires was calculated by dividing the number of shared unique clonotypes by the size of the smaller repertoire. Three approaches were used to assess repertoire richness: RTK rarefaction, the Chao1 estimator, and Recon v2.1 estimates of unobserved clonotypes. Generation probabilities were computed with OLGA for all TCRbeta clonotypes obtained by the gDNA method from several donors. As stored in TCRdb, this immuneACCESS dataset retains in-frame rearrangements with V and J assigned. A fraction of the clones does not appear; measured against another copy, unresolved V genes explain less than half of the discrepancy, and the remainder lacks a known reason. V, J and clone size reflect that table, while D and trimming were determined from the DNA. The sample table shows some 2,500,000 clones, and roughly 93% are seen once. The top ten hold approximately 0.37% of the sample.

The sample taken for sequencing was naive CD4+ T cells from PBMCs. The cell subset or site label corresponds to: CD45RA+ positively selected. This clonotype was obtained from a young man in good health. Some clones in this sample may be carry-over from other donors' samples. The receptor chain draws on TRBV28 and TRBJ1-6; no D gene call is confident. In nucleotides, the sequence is TGTGCCAGCAGTAAGGAGGTCGCCTATAATTCACCCCTCCACTTT. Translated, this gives CASSKEVAYNSPLHF.